This passage covers 14 T cell receptor beta chains from one sample sequenced in a study of PD-1 blockade in classical Hodgkin lymphoma. The assay was immunoSEQ multiplex PCR, and TCRdb's table has in-frame clones only and misses some. Of approximately 20,000 clones listed, less than 95% are singletons. The time point was: newly diagnosed, previously untreated cHL patient sample. Sequences were obtained from peripheral blood mononuclear cells (PBMCs). Receptor source: a human donor with classical Hodgkin lymphoma.

This chain links TRBV7-2 with TRBJ2-7; D is ambiguous. The CDR3 extends over 12 amino acids. Germline loops: CDR1 SGHTA, CDR2 FQGNSA. Trimming pared 2 bases from V and 9 bases from J, leaving 11 bases between. CDR3 in amino acids: CASSLTGTMQYF. In DNA form, the CDR3 reads TGTGCCAGCAGCTTAACCGGTACGATGCAGTACTTC.

The CDR3 DNA is TGTGCCAGCAGCGCAACCAAACCGACAGGGTTTGGCTACAATGAGCAGTTCTTC. Translated: CASSATKPTGFGYNEQFF. The rearrangement uses TRBV7-9 and TRBJ2-1, with 7 bases fitting TRBD1. The V gene end was trimmed by 5 bases and the J gene end by 3 bases; junction bases not matched to a gene: 16. The CDR3 loop spans 18 amino acids. CDR1 is SEHNR, CDR2 FQNEAQ, per germline (reference sequence).

The chain uses TRBV5-4 and TRBJ1-1; D gene ambiguous. The CDR3 spans 13 residues. The germline V gene encodes CDR1 SGHNT and CDR2 YYREEE (reference sequence). V was pared by 0 bases and J by 8 bases, with 11 bases between. The CDR3 DNA sequence: TGTGCCAGCAGCTTGGCATCCACAGCAGAAGCTTTCTTT. Amino acid sequence: CASSLASTAEAFF. Full variable domain (missing parts from reference TRBV5-4 and TRBJ1-1): ETGVTQSPTHLIKTRGQQVTLRCSSQSGHNTVSWYQQALGQGPQFIFQYYREEENGRGNFPPRFSGLQFPNYSSELNVNALELDDSALYLCASSLASTAEAFFGQGTRLTVV.

V gene TRBV5-1 combines with J gene TRBJ2-2; TRBD2 is a possible D gene (5 bases). CDR1 and CDR2 (germline): SGHRS, YFSETQ. V was trimmed by 5 bases and J by 4 bases, leaving 18 bases between them. The CDR3 covers 16 residues. The CDR3 sequence is CASRRPEVGPTGELFF. CDR3 bases: TGCGCCAGCAGGCGACCGGAGGTCGGGCCCACCGGGGAGCTGTTTTTT.

The chain is built from TRBV6-4 and TRBJ2-2; no reliable D call. V was clipped by 2 bases and J by 2 bases, with 6 bases between them. Germline V gives CDR1 MRHNA, CDR2 SNTAGT. The CDR3 length is 14 residues. The CDR3 DNA follows: TGTGCCAGCAGTGACGGCGGAAACACCGGGGAGCTGTTTTTT. Translation: CASSDGGNTGELFF.

Written as DNA, the CDR3 is TGTGCCAGCATGGGAGGGGCAACGGCATCAGATACGCAGTATTTT. It is translated as CASMGGATASDTQYF. This chain connects TRBV7-9 to TRBJ2-3; 7 nucleotides line up with TRBD2. This CDR3 is built from 15 residues. Germline CDR1 and CDR2: SEHNR and FQNEAQ (reference sequence). With V trimmed by 7 bases and J by 4 bases, 11 bases remained unmatched.

The CDR3 nucleotides are TGTGCCAGCAGTTTTGGGGTGACAGGGACTGGCTACACCTTC. Its translation is CASSFGVTGTGYTF. The chain couples TRBV28 to TRBJ1-2; 7 bases match TRBD1. This CDR3 is 14 amino acids long. Germline assignment: CDR1 MDHEN and CDR2 SYDVKM. V was pared by 3 bases and J by 7 bases, with 8 bases of the junction left unmatched.

This chain uses TRBV5-1 with TRBJ2-7; possible D gene TRBD1, 6 bases. Trimming took 0 bases from V and 1 from J, leaving 14 bases between them. The CDR3 covers 16 residues. Per germline, CDR1 SGHRS and CDR2 YFSETQ. For the CDR3, the DNA is TGCGCCAGCAGCTTGGGTTTTACAGGGAGATCCTACGAGCAGTACTTC. This encodes CASSLGFTGRSYEQYF.

The chain links TRBV29-1 to TRBJ1-2; 8 bases match TRBD1. Unmatched junction bases numbered 17, after V lost 0 bases and J lost 8 bases. Germline CDR1 and CDR2: SQVTM and ANQGSEA. The CDR3 runs to 17 residues. CDR3 amino acids: CSVEDATPGTGLGGYTF. In nucleotides, the CDR3 is TGCAGCGTTGAAGATGCAACCCCAGGGACAGGCCTCGGGGGCTACACCTTC.

This chain joins TRBV6-4 and TRBJ2-3; 7 bases align to TRBD1. V dropped 6 bases and J dropped 3; count of bases not matched to a gene: 6. The CDR3 sequence is 14 residues long. From germline, CDR1 is MRHNA and CDR2 SNTAGT. The CDR3 spells CASSTGVGTDTQYF. In DNA form, the CDR3 reads TGTGCCAGCAGCACAGGGGTTGGGACAGATACGCAGTATTTT.

This chain uses TRBV4-3 with TRBJ1-4; weak D call: TRBD1 (6 bases). CDR1 and CDR2 (germline): LGHNA, YSLEER. This CDR3 contains 15 residues. The ends were cut back, 0 bases at V and 6 bases at J, with 11 bases in the middle. CDR3 in amino acids: CASSQDSGDDEKLFF. For the CDR3, the DNA is TGCGCCAGCAGCCAAGATTCAGGGGACGATGAAAAACTGTTTTTT.

This chain links TRBV7-9 with TRBJ1-2; 8 bases fit TRBD1. V was clipped by 5 bases and J by 4 bases; unmatched bases: 9. This CDR3 is 15 amino acids long. The V gene's germline CDR1 is SEHNR and CDR2 FQNEAQ (reference sequence). As DNA, the CDR3 is TGTGCCAGCAGCCAGTCAGGGGGCGGAAGCTATGGCTACACCTTC. Translation gives CASSQSGGGSYGYTF.

The rearrangement joins TRBV19 to TRBJ2-7; D tentatively reads TRBD1 or TRBD2 (5 bases each). The CDR3 extends over 12 amino acids. V was trimmed by 2 bases and J by 6 bases, leaving 8 bases between them. Germline CDR1 LNHDA, CDR2 SQIVND (reference sequence). CDR3 DNA: TGTGCCAGTAGTATAAGGGACGCCGAGCAGTACTTC. It is translated as CASSIRDAEQYF.

This rearrangement joins TRBV11-2 to TRBJ2-3; no reliable D call. Germline V lookup: CDR1 SGHAT, CDR2 FQNNGV. V shed 1 base and J shed 6 bases, with 8 bases lying between them. This CDR3 has 13 residues. This chain's CDR3 is CASSLGFGDTQYF. CDR3 nucleotides: TGTGCCAGCAGCTTAGGATTCGGGGATACGCAGTATTTT.